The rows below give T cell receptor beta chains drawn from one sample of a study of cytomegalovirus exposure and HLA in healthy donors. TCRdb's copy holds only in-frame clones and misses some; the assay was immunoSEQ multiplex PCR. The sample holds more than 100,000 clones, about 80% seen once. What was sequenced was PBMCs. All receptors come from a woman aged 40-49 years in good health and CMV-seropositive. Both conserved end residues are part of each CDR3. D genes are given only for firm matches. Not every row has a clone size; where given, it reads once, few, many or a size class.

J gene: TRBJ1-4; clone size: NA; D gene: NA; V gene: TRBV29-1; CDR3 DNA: TGCAGCGTTGTAGGAGGGGCAACTAATGAAAAACTGTTTTTT; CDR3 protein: CSVVGGATNEKLFF
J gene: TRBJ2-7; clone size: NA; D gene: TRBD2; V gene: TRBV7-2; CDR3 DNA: TGTGCCAGCAGCTCCGGGACTAGCGGGAGAAATATCTACGAGCAGTACTTC; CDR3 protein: CASSSGTSGRNIYEQYF
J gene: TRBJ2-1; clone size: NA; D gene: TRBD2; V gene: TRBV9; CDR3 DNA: TGTGCCAGCAGCGTTAGCGGGAGGCGTCCCAATGAGCAGTTCTTC; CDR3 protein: CASSVSGRRPNEQFF
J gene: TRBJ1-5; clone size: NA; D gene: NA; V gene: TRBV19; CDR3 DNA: TGTGCCAGTAGTATTCTGGGGGGTCTAGGCTCTAGCAATCAGCCCCAGCATTTT; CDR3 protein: CASSILGGLGSSNQPQHF
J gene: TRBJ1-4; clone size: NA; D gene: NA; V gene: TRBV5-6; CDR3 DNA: TGTGCCAGCAGCTTAGGCTGGTCGGGAAAACTGTTTTTT; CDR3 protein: CASSLGWSGKLFF
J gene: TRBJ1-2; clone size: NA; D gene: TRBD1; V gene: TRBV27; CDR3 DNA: TGTGCCAGCAGTTTCAAGGGACAGGGCCCGTACAACTATGGCTACACCTTC; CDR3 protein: CASSFKGQGPYNYGYTF
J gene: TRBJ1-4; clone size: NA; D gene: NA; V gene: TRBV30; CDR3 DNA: TGTGCCTGGAGTGACCGACTAGGGACCCGTAATGAAAAACTGTTTTTT; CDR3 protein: CAWSDRLGTRNEKLFF
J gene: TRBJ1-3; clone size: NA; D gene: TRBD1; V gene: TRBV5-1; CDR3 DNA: TGCGCCAGCAGTTTACAGGGGGACACCATATATTTT; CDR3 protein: CASSLQGDTIYF
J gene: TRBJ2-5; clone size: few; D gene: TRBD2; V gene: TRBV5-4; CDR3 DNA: TGTGCCAGCAGCTTGCTCCGACTAGCGGGGGGCGGGGAGACCCAGTACTTC; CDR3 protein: CASSLLRLAGGGETQYF
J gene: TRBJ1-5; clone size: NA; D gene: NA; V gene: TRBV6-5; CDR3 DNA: TGTGCCAGCAGTTACTCCGGGAGTAGCAATCAGCCCCAGCATTTT; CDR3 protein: CASSYSGSSNQPQHF
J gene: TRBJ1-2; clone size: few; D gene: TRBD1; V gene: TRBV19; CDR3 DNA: TGTGCCAGTAGTATAGGACAGCAGGGGGCGGCTGGCTACACCTTC; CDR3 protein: CASSIGQQGAAGYTF
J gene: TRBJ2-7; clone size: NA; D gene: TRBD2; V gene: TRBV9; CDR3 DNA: TGTGCCAGCAGCGCAGGGGTCCTAGCGGGGGACGAGCAGTACTTC; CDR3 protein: CASSAGVLAGDEQYF
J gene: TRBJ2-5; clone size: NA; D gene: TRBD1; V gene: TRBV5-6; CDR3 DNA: TGTGCCAGCAGCCTGACAGGGGGCGGGGAGACCCAGTACTTC; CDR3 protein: CASSLTGGGETQYF
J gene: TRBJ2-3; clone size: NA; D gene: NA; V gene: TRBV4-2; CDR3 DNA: TGTGCCAGCAGCCAAGCGGGAGCAGGGACAGATACGCAGTATTTT; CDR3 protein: CASSQAGAGTDTQYF
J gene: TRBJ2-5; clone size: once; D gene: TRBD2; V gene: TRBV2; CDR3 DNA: TGTGCCAGCAGTGAGTGGCTAGCGGGGGGAGTCCAAGAGACCCAGTACTTC; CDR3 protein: CASSEWLAGGVQETQYF
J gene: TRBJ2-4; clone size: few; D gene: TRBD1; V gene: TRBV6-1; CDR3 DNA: TGTGCCAGCAAAGGGGGGACAGGGCTGGGCAGCATTCAGTACTTC; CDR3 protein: CASKGGTGLGSIQYF
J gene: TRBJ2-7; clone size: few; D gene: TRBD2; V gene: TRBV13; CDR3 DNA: TGTGCCAGCAGTCTCCGACCCCAACTAGCGGGCTCCTCCTACGAGCAGTACTTC; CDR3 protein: CASSLRPQLAGSSYEQYF
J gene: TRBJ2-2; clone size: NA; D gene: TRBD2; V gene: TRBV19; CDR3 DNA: TGTGCCAGTAGTGGTAGCGGGACGAACACCGGGGAGCTGTTTTTT; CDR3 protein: CASSGSGTNTGELFF
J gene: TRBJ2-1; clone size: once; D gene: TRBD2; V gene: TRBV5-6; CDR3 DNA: TGTGCCAGCAGCTTGGTTGTTACTAGCGGGAGGAGGAATGAGCAGTTCTTC; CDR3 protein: CASSLVVTSGRRNEQFF
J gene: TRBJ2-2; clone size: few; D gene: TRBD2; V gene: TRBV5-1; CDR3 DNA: TGCGCCAGCAGCAGGGGCCTTGGGGGGGCCGGGGAGCTGTTTTTT; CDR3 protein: CASSRGLGGAGELFF
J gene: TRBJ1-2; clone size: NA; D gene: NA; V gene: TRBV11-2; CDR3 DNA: TGTGCCAGCAGCTTAGACTTCCTCGGTGGCTACACCTTC; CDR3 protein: CASSLDFLGGYTF
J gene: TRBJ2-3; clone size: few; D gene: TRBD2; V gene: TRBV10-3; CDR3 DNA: TGTGCCACCTCGACTAGCGGGATGGATACGCAGTATTTT; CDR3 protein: CATSTSGMDTQYF
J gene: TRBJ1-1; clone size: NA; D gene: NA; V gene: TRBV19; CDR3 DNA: TGTGCCAGCGGACAGTATAACACTGAAGCTTTCTTT; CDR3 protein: CASGQYNTEAFF
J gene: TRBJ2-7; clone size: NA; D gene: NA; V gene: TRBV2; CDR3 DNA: TGTGCCAGCAGTAGGGACATTTACGAGCAGTACTTC; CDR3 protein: CASSRDIYEQYF
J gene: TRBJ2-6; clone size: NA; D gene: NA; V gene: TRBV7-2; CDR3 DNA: TGTGCCAGCAGTAGACAGACTAGCTCTGGGGCCAACGTCCTGACTTTC; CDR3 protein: CASSRQTSSGANVLTF
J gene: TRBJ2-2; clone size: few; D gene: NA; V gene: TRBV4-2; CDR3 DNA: TGTGCCAGCAGCGGACGGACAGACTACACCGGGGAGCTGTTTTTT; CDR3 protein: CASSGRTDYTGELFF
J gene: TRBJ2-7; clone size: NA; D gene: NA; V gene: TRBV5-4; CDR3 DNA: TGTGCCAGCAGCCCGGACGGGAAGGCTCGCGAGCAGTACTTC; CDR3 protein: CASSPDGKAREQYF
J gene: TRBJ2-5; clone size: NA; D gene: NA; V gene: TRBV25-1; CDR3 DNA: TGTGCCAGCAGCACGGGGACTTCCTTTAGGTGGACCCAGTACTTC; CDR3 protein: CASSTGTSFRWTQYF
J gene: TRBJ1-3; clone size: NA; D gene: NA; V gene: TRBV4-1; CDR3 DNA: TGCGCCAGCAGCCAAGAGCAAGAGGGAAACACCATATATTTT; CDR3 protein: CASSQEQEGNTIYF
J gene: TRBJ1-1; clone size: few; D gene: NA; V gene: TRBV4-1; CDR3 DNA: TGCGCCAGCAGCCAAGTGGGGGGAGGCACTGAAGCTTTCTTT; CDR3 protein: CASSQVGGGTEAFF
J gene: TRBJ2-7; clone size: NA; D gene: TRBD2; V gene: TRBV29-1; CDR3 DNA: TGCAGCGTTTCTAGGCAGCGGGACTCCTACGAGCAGTACTTC; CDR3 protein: CSVSRQRDSYEQYF